This T cell receptor beta chain was captured by sequencing in a study of blood T cell repertoires in COVID-19. The participants were between about 18 and 90 years old and came from roughly 24 US areas. The CDR3 has 15 residues. Trimming took 1 base from V and 0 from J, leaving 7 bases between them. Germline CDR1 is SGHNT and CDR2 is YENEEA. Authors' analysis steps: The authors estimated nucleated cell counts from reference gene primer amplification. The data were produced by immunoSEQ multiplex PCR, yet TCRdb's version contains in-frame clones alone and is incomplete. Clonal size and the V and J genes are those of that table, whereas D and trimming came from the DNA. The sample lists about 370,000 clones; around 89% were seen once.

Sequenced material: PBMCs or T cells enriched from blood (not recorded which). This sequence joins TRBV11-3 and TRBJ2-1; D gene ambiguous. The sequence was obtained from a man aged 18-30 years who had recovered from COVID-19. The CDR3 protein is CASSLGPNSYNEQFF. DNA of the CDR3: TGTGCCAGCAGCTTAGGGCCAAACTCCTACAATGAGCAGTTCTTC.